The clone carrying this T cell receptor beta chain was detected ten times or more. The data belong to a study of T cells after yellow fever vaccination. MiXCR was run by TCRdb on the 5' RACE reads, yielding one entry per CDR3 protein. The repertoire holds 50,000 to 65,000 distinct CDR3 sequences, about 6.6% seen once, with approximately 25% in the top ten. The CDR3 has 15 amino acids. Per the germline V gene, CDR1 is MGHRA and CDR2 is YSYEKL. The germline V and J ends were trimmed by 3 bases and 0 bases, with 9 bases remaining between them. J is TRBJ1-5 and V is TRBV4-1, with D unclear. Material: CD8+ T cells not binding an NS4B(214-222) dextramer, sorted from PBMCs, obtained about 49 days after the first yellow fever vaccination. This sequence originates from a young man who received the YFV17D yellow fever vaccine. The CDR3 is CASSQAVDSNQPQHF. In DNA, the CDR3 is TGCGCCAGCAGCCAGGCAGTTGATAGCAATCAGCCCCAGCATTTT.